This TCR beta chain was sequenced in a study of blood T cell repertoires in COVID-19. In the study overall: The United States, Italy and Spain provided the acute and convalescent COVID-19 samples.

Clones were sequenced by immunoSEQ multiplex PCR, and TCRdb holds only the in-frame ones, with some missing. The sample lists about 480,000 clones, nearly 90% seen once, with around 1.8% in the top ten. V trimming: 4 bases; J trimming: 3 bases; junction bases outside the gene matches: 7. CDR1 and CDR2 (germline): MNHEY, SVGEGT. CDR3 length: 15 amino acids. The sequence derives from a woman aged 18-35 years with acute COVID-19. The chain links TRBV6-2 or TRBV6-3 to TRBJ2-7; 9 bases map to TRBD1. The sequenced sample consisted of PBMCs or T cells enriched from blood (not recorded which). The chain's CDR3 is CASSSRDRVNYEQYF. DNA for the CDR3: TGTGCCAGCAGTTCACGGGACAGGGTGAACTACGAGCAGTACTTC.